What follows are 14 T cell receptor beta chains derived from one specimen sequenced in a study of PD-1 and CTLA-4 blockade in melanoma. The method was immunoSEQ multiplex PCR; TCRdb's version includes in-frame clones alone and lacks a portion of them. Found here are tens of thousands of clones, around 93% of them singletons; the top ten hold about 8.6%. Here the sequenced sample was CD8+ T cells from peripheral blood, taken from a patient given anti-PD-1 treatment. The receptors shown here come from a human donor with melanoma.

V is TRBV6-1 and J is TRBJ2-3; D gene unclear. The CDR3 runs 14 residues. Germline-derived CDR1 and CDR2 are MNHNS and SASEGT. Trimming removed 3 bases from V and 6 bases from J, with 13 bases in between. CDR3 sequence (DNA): TGTGCCAGCAGTGAGGGCCTCGCCGGCGATACGCAGTATTTT. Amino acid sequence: CASSEGLAGDTQYF.

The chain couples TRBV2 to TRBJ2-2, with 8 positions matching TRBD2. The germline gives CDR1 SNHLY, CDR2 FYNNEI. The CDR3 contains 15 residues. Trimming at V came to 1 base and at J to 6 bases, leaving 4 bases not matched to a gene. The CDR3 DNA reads TGTGCCAGCAGTGAAGGGGGAGCGGGAGCCGGGGAGCTGTTTTTT. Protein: CASSEGGAGAGELFF.

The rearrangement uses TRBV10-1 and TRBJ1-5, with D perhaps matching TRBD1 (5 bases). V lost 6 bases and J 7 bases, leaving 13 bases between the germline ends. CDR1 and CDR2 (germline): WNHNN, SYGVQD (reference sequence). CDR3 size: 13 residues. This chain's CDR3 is CASSPEGVQPQHF. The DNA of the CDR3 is TGCGCCAGCAGCCCTGAAGGGGTCCAGCCCCAGCATTTT.

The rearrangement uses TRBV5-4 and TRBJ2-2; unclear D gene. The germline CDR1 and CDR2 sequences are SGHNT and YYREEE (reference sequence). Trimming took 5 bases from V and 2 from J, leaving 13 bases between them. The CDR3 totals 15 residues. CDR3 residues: CASRELRDNTGELFF. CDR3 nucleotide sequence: TGTGCCAGCAGGGAGCTCAGAGATAACACCGGGGAGCTGTTTTTT.

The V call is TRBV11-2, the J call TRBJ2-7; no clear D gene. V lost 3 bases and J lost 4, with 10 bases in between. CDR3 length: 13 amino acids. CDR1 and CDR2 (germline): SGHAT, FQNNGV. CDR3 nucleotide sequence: TGTGCCAGCAGCTTGTTCAGTGGTTACGAGCAGTACTTC. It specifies CASSLFSGYEQYF. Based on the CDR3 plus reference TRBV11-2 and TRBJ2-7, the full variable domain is EAGVAQSPRYKIIEKRQSVAFWCNPISGHATLYWYQQILGQGPKLLIQFQNNGVVDDSQLPKDRFSAERLKGVDSTLKIQPAKLEDSAVYLCASSLFSGYEQYFGPGTRLTVT.

In nucleotides, the CDR3 is TGTGCCAGCAGCCAAGACCCCGGAGGGAGCAACTACAATGAGCAGTTCTTC. Protein product: CASSQDPGGSNYNEQFF. The gene calls are TRBV4-2 and TRBJ2-1, with D perhaps TRBD2 (6 bases). This CDR3 is built from 17 residues. Trimming removed 0 bases at V and 3 bases at J, with 15 bases between. CDR1 and CDR2 (germline): LGHNA, YNFKEQ.

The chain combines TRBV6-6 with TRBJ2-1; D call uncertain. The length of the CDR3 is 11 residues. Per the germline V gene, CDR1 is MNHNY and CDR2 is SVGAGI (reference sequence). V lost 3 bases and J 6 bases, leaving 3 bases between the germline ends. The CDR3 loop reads CASSYRNEQFF. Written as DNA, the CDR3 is TGTGCCAGCAGTTATCGCAATGAGCAGTTCTTC.

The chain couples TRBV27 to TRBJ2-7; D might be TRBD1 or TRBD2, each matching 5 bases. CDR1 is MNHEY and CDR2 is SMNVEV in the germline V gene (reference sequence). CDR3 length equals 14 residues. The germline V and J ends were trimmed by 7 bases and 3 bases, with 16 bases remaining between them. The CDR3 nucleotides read TGTGCCAGCAACCGCCGGGACGGGGACTACGAGCAGTACTTC. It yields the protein CASNRRDGDYEQYF.

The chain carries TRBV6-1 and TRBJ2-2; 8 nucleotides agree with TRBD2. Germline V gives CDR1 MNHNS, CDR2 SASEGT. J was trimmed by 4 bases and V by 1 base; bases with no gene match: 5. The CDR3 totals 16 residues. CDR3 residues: CASSEVVGGGTGELFF. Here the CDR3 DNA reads TGTGCCAGCAGTGAAGTGGTCGGGGGGGGCACCGGGGAGCTGTTTTTT.

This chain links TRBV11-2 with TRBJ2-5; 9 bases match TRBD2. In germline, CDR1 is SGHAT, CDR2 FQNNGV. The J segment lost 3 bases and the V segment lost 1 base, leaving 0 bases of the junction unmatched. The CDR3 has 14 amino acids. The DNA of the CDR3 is TGTGCCAGCAGCTTAGTAGCGGGAGAAGAGACCCAGTACTTC. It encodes CASSLVAGEETQYF.

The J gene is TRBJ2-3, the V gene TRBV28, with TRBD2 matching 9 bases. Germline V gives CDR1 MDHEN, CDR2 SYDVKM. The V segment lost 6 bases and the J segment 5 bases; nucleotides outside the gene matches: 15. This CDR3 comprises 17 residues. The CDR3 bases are TGTGCCAGCAGCCCGGTTCTGGGACTAGCTTTTGTAGATACGCAGTATTTT. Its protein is CASSPVLGLAFVDTQYF.

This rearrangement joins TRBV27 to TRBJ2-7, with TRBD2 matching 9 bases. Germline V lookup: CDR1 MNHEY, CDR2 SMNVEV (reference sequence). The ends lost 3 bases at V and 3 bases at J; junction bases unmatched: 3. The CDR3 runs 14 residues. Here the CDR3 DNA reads TGTGCCAGCAGTTTGCGGGGGGGCCTCTACGAGCAGTACTTC. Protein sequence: CASSLRGGLYEQYF.

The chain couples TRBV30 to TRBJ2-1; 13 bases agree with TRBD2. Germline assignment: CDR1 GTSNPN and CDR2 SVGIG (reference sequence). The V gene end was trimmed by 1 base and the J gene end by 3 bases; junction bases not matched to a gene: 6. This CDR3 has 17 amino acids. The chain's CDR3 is CAWSGGTSGTGYNEQFF. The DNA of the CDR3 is TGTGCCTGGAGTGGAGGGACTAGCGGGACGGGCTACAATGAGCAGTTCTTC.

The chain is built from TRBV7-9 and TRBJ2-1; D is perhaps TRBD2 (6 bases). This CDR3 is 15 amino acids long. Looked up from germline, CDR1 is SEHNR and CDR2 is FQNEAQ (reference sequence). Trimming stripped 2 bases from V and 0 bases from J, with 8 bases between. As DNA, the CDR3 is TGTGCCAGCAGCTTAACCGGGAGCTCCTACAATGAGCAGTTCTTC. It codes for CASSLTGSSYNEQFF.